Presented here are 10 T cell receptor beta chains from one specimen sequenced in a study of CXCR3-negative and CXCR3-positive naive CD8 T cells. Study results and limitations: Against CXCR3-negative naive cells, CXCR3-positive naive cells showed more hydrophobic TRB CDR3s.

cDNA libraries for TRB were generated by 5' RACE incorporating UMI labels. Each CDR3 protein gets one entry in TCRdb, which reprocessed the 5' RACE reads and gives no DNA. The repertoire shows about 84,000 distinct CDR3 sequences; the top ten hold roughly 0.59%. No cognate antigen is known for these TCRs. What was sequenced was naive CXCR3+ CD8+ T cells from blood. Indicated subset: CD45RO-CCR7+CD27+CD95- naive CD8+ T cells expressing CXCR3 (TNR3+). Receptor source: a human donor in good health. Some clones in this sample may be carry-over from other donors' samples.

The V call is TRBV7-9, the J call TRBJ1-1. There are 13 residues in the CDR3. Germline CDR1 and CDR2: SEHNR and FQNEAQ (reference sequence). CDR3 sequence: CASSSILEGEAFF. Looking up the rest from reference TRBV7-9 and TRBJ1-1 gives the full variable domain: DTGVSQNPRHKITKRGQNVTFRCDPISEHNRLYWYRQTLGQGPEFLTYFQNEAQLEKSRLLSDRFSAERPKGSFSTLEIQRTEQGDSAMYLCASSSILEGEAFFGQGTRLTVV.

The rearrangement joins TRBV15 to TRBJ2-1; the TCRdb D gene call, TRBD2, has no DNA to confirm it. The CDR3 spans 16 residues. CDR1 is LNHNV and CDR2 is YYDKDF in the germline V gene (reference sequence). CDR3: CATSTPTSGRGGEQFF.

The chain recombines TRBV14 with TRBJ2-1; the D call of TRBD1 rests on TCRdb alone, since no DNA is present to check it. In germline, CDR1 is SGHDN, CDR2 FVKESK. The CDR3 is 15 amino acids. The CDR3 region is CASSPYSGGPNEQFF.

The chain recombines TRBV20-1 with TRBJ1-1; TCRdb proposes TRBD1, but this gene call is untestable without DNA. In germline, CDR1 is DFQATT, CDR2 SNEGSKA (reference sequence). This CDR3 contains 15 residues. The CDR3 protein is CSARPQTVRSTEAFF.

This chain joins TRBV20-1 and TRBJ2-7; with no DNA, the TCRdb D assignment of TRBD1 cannot be verified. CDR1 is DFQATT and CDR2 is SNEGSKA in the germline V gene (reference sequence). This CDR3 spans 13 amino acids. This CDR3 reads CSAREGGPYEQYF.

V and J are TRBV28 and TRBJ2-1; as DNA is missing, the TRBD2 call by TCRdb cannot be tested. The CDR3 totals 15 residues. Germline V gene sequence: CDR1 MDHEN, CDR2 SYDVKM. The CDR3 loop reads CASSFPSGLYNEQFF.

V usage is TRBV20-1 and J usage is TRBJ2-3; with no DNA, the TCRdb D assignment of TRBD2 cannot be verified. The CDR3 extends over 16 amino acids. Germline CDR1 DFQATT, CDR2 SNEGSKA (reference sequence). The CDR3: CSARDSAGVFADTQYF.

J is TRBJ2-1 and V is TRBV4-3; TCRdb proposes TRBD2, but this gene call is untestable without DNA. CDR1 is LGHNA, CDR2 YSLEER, per germline. The CDR3 loop spans 19 amino acids. The chain's CDR3 is CASSQEGLAGGPGYNEQFF.

The chain joins TRBV27 to TRBJ2-1; TCRdb's D call, TRBD2, is unchecked because there is no DNA. Germline V gives CDR1 MNHEY, CDR2 SMNVEV (reference sequence). The CDR3 spans 16 residues. The CDR3 sequence is CASSPILTSGSNEQFF.

Here the CDR3 reads CASSLPWRGGADTQYF. The chain employs TRBV5-5 and TRBJ2-3; TCRdb lists TRBD1, though no DNA is available to test this call. Germline V lookup: CDR1 SGHKS, CDR2 YYEKEE (reference sequence). The CDR3 sequence is 16 residues long.